The present T cell receptor beta chain was sequenced within a study of spatial heterogeneity in lung cancer. Study-level results: Ubiquitous expanded tumor TCRs were observed in blood more at resection than follow-up.

Time point specified: sample taken at primary tumor resection. Unsorted whole RNA of tumor, nontumor lung or frozen PBMC was sequenced. Germline lookup yields CDR1 KGHDR and CDR2 SFDVKD. Trimming shortened V by 1 base and J by 3 bases, and 0 bases separated the two germline ends. The CDR3 extends over 11 amino acids. The table lists this clonotype with a few counts. The antigen remains unidentified. TCRdb used MiXCR to reprocess the 5' RACE reads, holding one entry per CDR3 protein. This sample has over 75,000 distinct CDR3 sequences, with about 20% found just once. This sequence was found in a male donor with early-stage non-small cell lung cancer. The V gene is TRBV24-1, the J gene TRBJ2-7; D gene ambiguous. The sequencing used PBMCs, collected at surgery. CDR3 region: CATSDFYEQYF. The CDR3 nucleotides are TGTGCCACCAGTGATTTCTACGAGCAGTACTTC.